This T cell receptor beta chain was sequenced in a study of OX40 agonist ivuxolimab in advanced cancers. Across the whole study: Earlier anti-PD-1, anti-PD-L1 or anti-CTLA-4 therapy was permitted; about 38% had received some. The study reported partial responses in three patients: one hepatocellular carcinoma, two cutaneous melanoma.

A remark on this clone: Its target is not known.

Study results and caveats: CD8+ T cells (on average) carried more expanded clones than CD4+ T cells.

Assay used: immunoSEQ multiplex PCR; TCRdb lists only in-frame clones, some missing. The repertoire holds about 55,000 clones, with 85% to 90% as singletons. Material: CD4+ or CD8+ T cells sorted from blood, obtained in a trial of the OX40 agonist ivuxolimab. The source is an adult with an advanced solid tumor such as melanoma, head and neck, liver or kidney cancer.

CDR3 nucleotide sequence: TGTGCCTGGACTGGGGTAGCGCGCTACGAGCAGTACTTC. Its protein product is CAWTGVARYEQYF. The gene calls are TRBV30 and TRBJ2-7; tentatively, D is TRBD2 (5 bases). Per the germline V gene, CDR1 is GTSNPN and CDR2 is SVGIG (reference sequence). The V end was cut by 4 bases, the J end by 3 bases, with 13 bases between. The CDR3 covers 13 residues.